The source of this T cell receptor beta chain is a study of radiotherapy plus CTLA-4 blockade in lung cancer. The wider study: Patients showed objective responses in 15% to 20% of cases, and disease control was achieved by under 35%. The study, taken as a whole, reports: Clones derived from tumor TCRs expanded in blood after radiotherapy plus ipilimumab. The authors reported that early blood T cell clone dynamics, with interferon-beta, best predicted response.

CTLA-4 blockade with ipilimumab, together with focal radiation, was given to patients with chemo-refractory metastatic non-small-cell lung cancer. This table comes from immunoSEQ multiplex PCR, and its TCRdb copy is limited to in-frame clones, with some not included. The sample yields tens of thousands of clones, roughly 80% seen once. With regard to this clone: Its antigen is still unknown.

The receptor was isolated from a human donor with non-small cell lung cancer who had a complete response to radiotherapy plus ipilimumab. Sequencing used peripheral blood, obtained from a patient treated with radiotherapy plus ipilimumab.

CDR3 DNA sequence: TGCACCAGCAGGGGGGCTTGGGGCTCAGATACGCAGTATTTT. The encoded protein is CTSRGAWGSDTQYF. The V call is TRBV1, the J call TRBJ2-3; the D segment call TRBD1 is taken from the table without a DNA check. TRBV1 is a recognized pseudogene. This CDR3 has 14 amino acids.